One and the same sample provided the 32 T cell receptor beta chains below, sequenced in a study of T-cell reconstitution after alpha-beta-depleted transplantation in children. During its preparation, the TCRbeta library received unique molecular identifiers. One entry per CDR3 protein, called by TCRdb with MiXCR from the PCR reads. The sample lists over 550,000 distinct CDR3 sequences; roughly a tenth were seen once. The sequenced sample was PBMCs from the stem cell graft donor, obtained from the stem cell graft. These receptor sequences come from a human donor who donated a stem cell graft to a child with acute myeloid leukemia.

The rearrangement links TRBV20-1 to TRBJ1-5; D is possibly TRBD1 (5 bases). CDR1 is DFQATT and CDR2 is SNEGSKA in the germline V gene (reference sequence). The length of the CDR3 is 18 residues. With 5 bases removed from V and 0 bases from J, the gap between germline ends came to 23 bases. The CDR3, as DNA: TGCAGTGCTCTCAGAGCAGTGGGGGGATATAATAGCAATCAGCCCCAGCATTTT. This sequence encodes CSALRAVGGYNSNQPQHF.

Only a few counts were recorded for this clonotype. The gene calls are TRBV2 and TRBJ1-5; D might be TRBD1 (6 bases). CDR1 is SNHLY, CDR2 FYNNEI, per germline. The CDR3 has 17 residues. V was shortened by 4 bases and J by 0 bases, with 16 bases between the two germline ends. The CDR3, as DNA: TGTGCCAGCAGTGTGGACATACAGGGAGATAGCAATCAGCCCCAGCATTTT. It encodes CASSVDIQGDSNQPQHF. The full variable domain, in which reference TRBV2 and TRBJ1-5 provide the parts outside the CDR3, is EPEVTQTPSHQVTQMGQEVILRCVPISNHLYFYWYRQILGQKVEFLVSFYNNEISEKSEIFDDQFSVERPDGSNFTLKIRSTKLEDSAMYFCASSVDIQGDSNQPQHFGDGTRLSIL.

V usage is TRBV20-1 and J usage is TRBJ1-2, with 7 bases that match TRBD1. The CDR3 is 15 amino acids. The germline V gene encodes CDR1 DFQATT and CDR2 SNEGSKA (reference sequence). V shed 5 bases and J 6 bases; nucleotides not matched to a gene: 15. The CDR3 DNA reads TGCAGTGCTCAGGGTGTAGGGGGCATGTCCGATGGCTACACCTTC. Protein sequence: CSAQGVGGMSDGYTF.

This clonotype has a count of ten or more. J is TRBJ1-2 and V is TRBV10-2; D ambiguous. CDR1 is WSHSY, CDR2 SAAADI, per germline. This CDR3 contains 14 residues. Trimming stripped 2 bases from V and 1 base from J, with 8 bases between. In nucleotides, the CDR3 is TGCGCCAGCAGTGAGGGCAGGAGTAACTATGGCTACACCTTC. The encoded protein is CASSEGRSNYGYTF.

This rearrangement joins TRBV5-1 to TRBJ1-1, with TRBD1 identical over 8 bases. Germline V gives CDR1 SGHRS, CDR2 YFSETQ. With 5 bases clipped from V and 0 bases from J, the junction kept 6 bases outside the gene matches. This CDR3 spans 15 amino acids. CDR3 amino acids: CASRPRGQVNTEAFF. As DNA, the CDR3 is TGCGCCAGCAGGCCGAGGGGACAGGTGAACACTGAAGCTTTCTTT.

The V and J genes are TRBV20-1 and TRBJ1-5, with D possibly matching TRBD1 (5 bases). Trimming left V 5 bases short and J 2 bases short, with 13 bases between. This CDR3 spans 14 amino acids. Looked up from germline, CDR1 is DFQATT and CDR2 is SNEGSKA (reference sequence). This CDR3 is CSAFSGTRNQPQHF. CDR3 nucleotide sequence: TGCAGTGCTTTCTCGGGGACCCGCAATCAGCCCCAGCATTTT.

This clonotype was detected a few times. The gene calls are TRBV7-6 and TRBJ2-7; 7 positions match TRBD1. The ends lost 4 bases at V and 2 bases at J; junction bases unmatched: 5. The CDR3 has 14 amino acids. Germline values: CDR1 SGHVS, CDR2 FNYEAQ. CDR3 nucleotide sequence: TGTGCCAGCAGCTCCCGGGACAGTCCCTACGAGCAGTACTTC. Translated, it gives CASSSRDSPYEQYF.

This chain joins TRBV4-3 and TRBJ2-7; 8 nucleotides match TRBD2. The junction had 6 bases not matched to a gene; V was cut back by 2 bases and J by 3 bases. Germline CDR1 reads LGHNA; CDR2 reads YSLEER. CDR3 length: 15 amino acids. CDR3 region: CASSQFTSGIYEQYF. DNA for the CDR3: TGCGCCAGCAGCCAATTTACTAGCGGCATCTACGAGCAGTACTTC.

This clonotype was counted many times. The rearrangement uses TRBV20-1 and TRBJ2-3, with D uncertain. The CDR3 is 13 residues long. Germline V gene sequence: CDR1 DFQATT, CDR2 SNEGSKA (reference sequence). With 2 bases removed from V and 2 bases from J, the gap between germline ends came to 8 bases. CDR3 in DNA: TGCAGTGCTAGATGGGCAGTCACAGATACGCAGTATTTT. Translation gives CSARWAVTDTQYF.

Many counts were recorded for this clonotype. The rearrangement links TRBV11-1 to TRBJ2-3; no definite D call. In germline, CDR1 is SGHAT, CDR2 FQDESV (reference sequence). CDR3 length: 11 residues. V gave up 4 bases and J gave up 11 bases, with 10 bases separating them. CDR3 amino acids: CASSSGPEQYF. The CDR3 DNA reads as TGTGCCAGCAGCTCGGGCCCCGAGCAGTATTTT.

This clonotype was recorded at least ten times. This chain joins TRBV7-2 and TRBJ2-7, with TRBD2 matching 7 bases. CDR1 SGHTA and CDR2 FQGNSA come from the germline V gene. This CDR3 is built from 13 residues. The J segment lost 2 bases and the V segment lost 5 bases, leaving 3 bases of the junction unmatched. The CDR3 coding sequence is TGTGCCAGCAGCGTAGGACTAGCCTACGAGCAGTACTTC. It encodes CASSVGLAYEQYF.

In its sample, this clonotype was seen a few times. The chain links TRBV10-3 to TRBJ2-7; D possibly corresponds to TRBD1 (6 bases). Trimming stripped 10 bases from V and 1 base from J, with 14 bases between. CDR3 size: 13 residues. Per the germline V gene, CDR1 is ENHRY and CDR2 is SYGVKD. The DNA of the CDR3 is TGTGCCACCGGGGTACAGGGTTCCTACGAGCAGTACTTC. This sequence encodes CATGVQGSYEQYF.

This clonotype was seen a few times. This chain joins TRBV20-1 and TRBJ2-1; TRBD2 matches at 7 bases. The CDR3 has 16 residues. Trimming cost V 0 bases and J 0 bases; bases outside gene matches: 5. The germline V gene has CDR1 DFQATT and CDR2 SNEGSKA (reference sequence). The CDR3: CSARDLRGSSYNEQFF. CDR3 bases: TGCAGTGCTAGAGATCTGCGCGGGAGCTCCTACAATGAGCAGTTCTTC.

This clonotype was counted between two and nine times. The CDR3 sequence: CASSPGGGYQPQHF. In DNA, the CDR3 is TGTGCCAGCAGCCCCGGGGGGGGGTATCAGCCCCAGCATTTT. V usage is TRBV28 and J usage is TRBJ1-5; a weak D match, TRBD1 (5 bases). The germline V gene encodes CDR1 MDHEN and CDR2 SYDVKM. This CDR3 is built from 14 residues. The V gene lost 6 bases and the J gene lost 5 bases, with 14 bases spanning the gap.

This clonotype was observed at least ten times. The V call is TRBV11-1, the J call TRBJ2-6; maybe TRBD2 (5 bases). This CDR3 is 15 amino acids long. Trimming shortened V by 6 bases and J by 2 bases, and 11 bases separated the two germline ends. CDR1 is SGHAT and CDR2 is FQDESV in the germline V gene (reference sequence). The CDR3 DNA reads TGTGCCAGCAGTCAGTGGGAGCCTGGGGCCAACGTCCTGACTTTC. Translating gives CASSQWEPGANVLTF.

The CDR3: CASSYSGTGGFIQYF. In DNA form, the CDR3 reads TGTGCCAGCAGTTACTCGGGGACAGGGGGCTTCATTCAGTACTTC. The chain uses TRBV6-5 and TRBJ2-4, with 12 bases fitting TRBD1. Looked up from germline, CDR1 is MNHEY and CDR2 is SVGAGI. The J segment lost 9 bases and the V segment lost 0 bases, leaving 3 bases of the junction unmatched. CDR3 size: 15 residues.

This chain connects TRBV29-1 to TRBJ2-3; D is possibly TRBD1 (5 bases). From germline, CDR1 is SQVTM and CDR2 ANQGSEA. The CDR3 loop spans 12 amino acids. Trimming took off 6 bases at V and 2 bases at J, with 9 bases between the two ends. CDR3 coding DNA: TGCAGCGTCCTCAGGGACACAGATACGCAGTATTTT. This codes for CSVLRDTDTQYF.

This clonotype was found a few times. This rearrangement joins TRBV20-1 to TRBJ2-5; 9 positions match TRBD1. V lost 5 bases to trimming and J lost 1 base; unmatched junction nucleotides: 2. The CDR3 is made up of 13 amino acids. Germline CDR1 reads DFQATT; CDR2 reads SNEGSKA (reference sequence). DNA of the CDR3: TGCAGTGCTGGGACAGGGACCCAAGAGACCCAGTACTTC. It yields the protein CSAGTGTQETQYF.

This clonotype was seen many times. This chain connects TRBV7-9 to TRBJ2-1; tentative D call: TRBD2 (5 bases). V was clipped by 5 bases and J by 10 bases, with 18 bases between them. This CDR3 is 14 amino acids long. The germline gives CDR1 SEHNR, CDR2 FQNEAQ (reference sequence). The CDR3 bases are TGTGCCAGCAGCACCGGGGTGTCCCAGGAGGAGCAGTTCTTC. It codes for CASSTGVSQEEQFF.

This clonotype was detected many times. This chain links TRBV7-9 with TRBJ2-7; D is ambiguous. V gave up 9 bases and J gave up 5 bases, with 14 bases separating them. Germline V CDR1 and CDR2: SEHNR, FQNEAQ (reference sequence). The CDR3 totals 12 residues. Here the CDR3 reads CASKTGANEQYF. As DNA, the CDR3 is TGTGCCAGTAAAACCGGTGCGAACGAGCAGTACTTC. The full variable domain, rest sourced from reference TRBV7-9 and TRBJ2-7, is DTGVSQNPRHKITKRGQNVTFRCDPISEHNRLYWYRQTLGQGPEFLTYFQNEAQLEKSRLLSDRFSAERPKGSFSTLEIQRTEQGDSAMYLCASKTGANEQYFGPGTRLTVT.

The rearrangement links TRBV5-6 to TRBJ2-3, with 10 bases matching TRBD2. The J segment lost 3 bases and the V segment lost 4 bases, leaving 5 bases of the junction unmatched. Germline CDR1 SGHDT, CDR2 YYEEEE. CDR3 length: 15 residues. CDR3 bases: TGTGCCAGCAGCCCTAGCGGGGGATTAACAGATACGCAGTATTTT. Residues: CASSPSGGLTDTQYF.

The chain couples TRBV7-2 to TRBJ1-4, with 7 positions matching TRBD1. Unmatched junction bases numbered 9, after V lost 4 bases and J lost 7 bases. The CDR3 runs 15 residues. Germline V gene sequence: CDR1 SGHTA, CDR2 FQGNSA. CDR3 in amino acids: CASSWDSQTPEKLFF. The CDR3 nucleotides read TGTGCCAGCAGCTGGGACAGTCAGACACCTGAAAAACTGTTTTTT. The full variable domain, completed using reference TRBV7-2 and TRBJ1-4, is GAGVSQSPSNKVTEKGKDVELRCDPISGHTALYWYRQSLGQGLEFLIYFQGNSAPDKSGLPSDRFSAERTGGSVSTLTIQRTQQEDSAVYLCASSWDSQTPEKLFFGSGTQLSVL.

The V and J genes are TRBV5-1 and TRBJ2-7; TRBD1 matches at 10 bases. The length of the CDR3 is 15 residues. Unmatched junction bases numbered 5, after V lost 4 bases and J lost 1 base. Germline-derived CDR1 and CDR2 are SGHRS and YFSETQ. CDR3 region: CASSEGTGASYEQYF. Written as DNA, the CDR3 is TGCGCCAGCAGCGAAGGGACAGGGGCGTCCTACGAGCAGTACTTC.

The chain employs TRBV27 and TRBJ1-2; D gene unclear. CDR3 length: 12 residues. CDR1 and CDR2 from the germline V gene are MNHEY and SMNVEV (reference sequence). V lost 4 bases and J 8 bases, leaving 11 bases between the germline ends. CDR3 in DNA: TGTGCCAGCAGTTCCGGCAGTAGGGGCTACACCTTC. This codes for CASSSGSRGYTF.

This clonotype appeared many times. The chain carries TRBV18 and TRBJ1-1; D remains unclear. Trimming cost V 1 base and J 7 bases, with 7 bases left between them. In germline, CDR1 is KGHSH, CDR2 LQKENI. The CDR3 runs to 12 residues. The CDR3 sequence: CASSPRTGEAFF. The DNA of the CDR3 is TGTGCCAGCTCACCACGAACCGGTGAAGCTTTCTTT.

In this sample, this clonotype turned up many times. The chain joins TRBV7-9 to TRBJ2-5; 9 bases agree with TRBD2. J gave up 1 base and V 2 bases, and 20 bases lay outside the gene matches. CDR3 size: 21 residues. Germline lookup yields CDR1 SEHNR and CDR2 FQNEAQ (reference sequence). This CDR3 is CASSLFGTSRSWRGGQETQYF. The DNA for the CDR3 is TGTGCCAGCAGCTTATTCGGGACTAGCCGCTCATGGAGGGGTGGCCAAGAGACCCAGTACTTC.

This clonotype was observed a few times. V and J are TRBV6-1 and TRBJ2-4; TRBD2 matches at 12 bases. The CDR3 has 16 residues. Trimming cost V 7 bases and J 0 bases; bases outside gene matches: 4. Per germline, CDR1 MNHNS and CDR2 SASEGT. The CDR3 loop reads CASKPSGREAKNIQYF. CDR3 nucleotide sequence: TGTGCCAGCAAGCCTAGCGGGAGGGAAGCCAAAAACATTCAGTACTTC.

This clonotype came up a few times. A junction end diverges from the germline sequence, so it may reflect a read error. The chain carries TRBV7-7 and TRBJ2-3; D gene unclear. Germline CDR1 reads SSHAT; CDR2 reads FNYEAQ (reference sequence). The CDR3 is 14 residues long. CDR3 amino acids: CASSSVQLIDTQYF. DNA for the CDR3: TGTGCTAGCAGCTCAGTACAGTTAATCGATACGCAGTATTTT. Based on the CDR3 plus reference TRBV7-7 and TRBJ2-3, the full variable domain is GAGVSQSPRYKVTKRGQDVTLRCDPISSHATLYWYQQALGQGPEFLTYFNYEAQPDKSGLPSDRFSAERPEGSISTLTIQRTEQRDSAMYRCASSSVQLIDTQYFGPGTRLTVL.

This clonotype was seen more than once but under ten times. The chain uses TRBV4-3 and TRBJ1-1, with D tentatively TRBD1 (6 bases). Between the trimmed V and J ends, which lost 5 bases and 0 bases, there was a span of 7 bases. CDR1 and CDR2 (germline): LGHNA, YSLEER. CDR3 length equals 13 residues. The CDR3 loop reads CASSGGLNTEAFF. The DNA of the CDR3 is TGCGCCAGCAGCGGGGGGCTGAACACTGAAGCTTTCTTT.

This clonotype has ten or more counts. The rearrangement uses TRBV29-1 and TRBJ1-1; TRBD1 matches at 7 bases. This CDR3 contains 13 residues. Germline CDR1 reads SQVTM; CDR2 reads ANQGSEA. V shed 8 bases, J shed 3 bases, and the junction held 9 bases outside the gene matches. In DNA, the CDR3 is TGCAGCTCCGCGACAGGGTTGGACACTGAAGCTTTCTTT. The encoded protein is CSSATGLDTEAFF.

This clonotype was seen a handful of times. The chain combines TRBV12-3 or TRBV12-4 with TRBJ2-4; 7 bases line up with TRBD1. The CDR3 extends over 13 amino acids. J gave up 9 bases and V 5 bases, and 7 bases lay outside the gene matches. CDR3 loop: CASSPRQGSIQYF. In DNA, the CDR3 is TGTGCCAGCAGTCCACGACAGGGTAGCATTCAGTACTTC.

This clonotype was seen more than once but under ten times. The V and J genes are TRBV12-3 or TRBV12-4 and TRBJ2-7; D perhaps matches TRBD2 (6 bases). This CDR3 spans 13 amino acids. With 6 bases removed from V and 2 bases from J, the gap between germline ends came to 11 bases. CDR3 protein: CASREGLAYEQYF. In DNA, the CDR3 is TGTGCCAGCAGGGAGGGGCTAGCCTACGAGCAGTACTTC.